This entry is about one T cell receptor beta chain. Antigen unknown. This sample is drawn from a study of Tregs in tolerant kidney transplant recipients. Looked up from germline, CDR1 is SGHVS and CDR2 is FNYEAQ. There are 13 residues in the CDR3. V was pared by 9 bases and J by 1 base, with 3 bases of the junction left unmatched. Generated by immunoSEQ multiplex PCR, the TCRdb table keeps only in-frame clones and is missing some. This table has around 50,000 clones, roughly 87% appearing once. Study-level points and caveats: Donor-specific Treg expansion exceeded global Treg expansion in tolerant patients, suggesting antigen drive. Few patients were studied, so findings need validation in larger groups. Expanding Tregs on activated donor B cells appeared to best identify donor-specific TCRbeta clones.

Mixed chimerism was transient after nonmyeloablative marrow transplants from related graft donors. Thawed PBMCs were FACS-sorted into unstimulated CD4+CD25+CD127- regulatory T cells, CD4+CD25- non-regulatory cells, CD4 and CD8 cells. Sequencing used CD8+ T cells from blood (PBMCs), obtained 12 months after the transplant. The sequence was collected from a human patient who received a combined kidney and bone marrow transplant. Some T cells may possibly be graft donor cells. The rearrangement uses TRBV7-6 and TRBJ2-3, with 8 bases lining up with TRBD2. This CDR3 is CASGAGGTDTQYF. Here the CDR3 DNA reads TGTGCCAGTGGAGCGGGGGGCACAGATACGCAGTATTTT.